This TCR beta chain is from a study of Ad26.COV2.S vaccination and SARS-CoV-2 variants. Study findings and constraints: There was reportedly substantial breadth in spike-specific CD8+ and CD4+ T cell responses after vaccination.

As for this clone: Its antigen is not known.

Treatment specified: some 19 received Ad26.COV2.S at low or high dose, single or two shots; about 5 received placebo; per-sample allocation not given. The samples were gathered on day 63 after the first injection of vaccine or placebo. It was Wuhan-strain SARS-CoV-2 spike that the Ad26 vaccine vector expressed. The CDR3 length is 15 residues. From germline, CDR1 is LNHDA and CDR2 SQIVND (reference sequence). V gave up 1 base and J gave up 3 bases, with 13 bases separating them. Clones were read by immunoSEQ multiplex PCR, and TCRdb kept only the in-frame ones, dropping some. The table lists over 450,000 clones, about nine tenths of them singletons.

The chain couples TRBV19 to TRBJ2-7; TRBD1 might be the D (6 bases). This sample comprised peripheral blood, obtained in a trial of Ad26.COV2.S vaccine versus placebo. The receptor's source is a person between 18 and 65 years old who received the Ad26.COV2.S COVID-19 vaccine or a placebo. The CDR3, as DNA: TGTGCCAGTAGTATAGCGTCAGGGGCTTACTACGAGCAGTACTTC. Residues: CASSIASGAYYEQYF.